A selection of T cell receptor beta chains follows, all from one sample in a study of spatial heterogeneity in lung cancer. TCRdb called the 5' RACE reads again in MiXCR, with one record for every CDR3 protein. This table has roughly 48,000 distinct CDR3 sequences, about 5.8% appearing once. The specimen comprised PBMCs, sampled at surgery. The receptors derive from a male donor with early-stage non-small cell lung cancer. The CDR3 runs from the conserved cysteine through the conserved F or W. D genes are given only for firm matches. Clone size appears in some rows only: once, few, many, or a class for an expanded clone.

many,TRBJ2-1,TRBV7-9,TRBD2,TGTGCCAGCAGCCCCCGGCGGGAGGCTTACAATGAGCAGTTCTTC,CASSPRREAYNEQFF
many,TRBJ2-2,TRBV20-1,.,TGCAGTGCTAGTTCCCTAACAGGCGGGGAGCTGTTTTTT,CSASSLTGGELFF
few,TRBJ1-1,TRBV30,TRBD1,TGTGCCTGGAGTCGTTATGGGACAGAGAACACTGAAGCTTTCTTT,CAWSRYGTENTEAFF
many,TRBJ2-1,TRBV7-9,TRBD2,TGTGCCAGCAGCTCGGTAGCGGGAGGTGTGGAGGAGCAGTTCTTC,CASSSVAGGVEEQFF
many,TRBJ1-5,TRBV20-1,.,TGCAGTGCTAGACAGGGGCATCAGCCCCAGCATTTT,CSARQGHQPQHF
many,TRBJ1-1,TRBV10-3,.,TGTGCCATCAGTGGGCGCGGTGGGGGACTGAACACTGAAGCTTTCTTT,CAISGRGGGLNTEAFF
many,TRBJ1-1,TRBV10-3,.,TGTGCCATCAGTGAAGAGGGAGGAACTGAAGCTTTCTTT,CAISEEGGTEAFF
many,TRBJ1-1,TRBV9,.,TGTGCCAGCAGCGTAGACATGGGAAACACTGAAGCTTTCTTT,CASSVDMGNTEAFF
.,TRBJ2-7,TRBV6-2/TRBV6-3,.,TGTGCCAGCAGTTATCTGGGTGTCCTAAGCTCCTACGAGCAGTACTTC,CASSYLGVLSSYEQYF
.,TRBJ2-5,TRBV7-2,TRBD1,TGTGCCAGCAGCTTACCCAGGGGGCAGCTAGAGACCCAGTACTTC,CASSLPRGQLETQYF
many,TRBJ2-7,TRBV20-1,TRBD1,TGCAGTGCTGGCGACAGGGGTCGCGAGCAGTACTTC,CSAGDRGREQYF
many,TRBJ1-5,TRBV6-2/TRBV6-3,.,TGTGCCACCCGGCCCCCAGGGCCCAATCAGCCCCAGCATTTT,CATRPPGPNQPQHF
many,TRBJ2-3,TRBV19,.,TGTGCCAGTAGTATTCGGTGGGAGAGCACAGATACGCAGTATTTT,CASSIRWESTDTQYF
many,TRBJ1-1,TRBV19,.,TGTGCCAGCAGATCGGCCCTAGTATATGGACAGCCTGAAGCTTTCTTT,CASRSALVYGQPEAFF
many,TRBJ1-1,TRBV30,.,TGTGCCTGGAGTCCTAGGGGGAGGACTGAAGCTTTCTTT,CAWSPRGRTEAFF
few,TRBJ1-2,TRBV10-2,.,TGCGCCAGCGGGGAAAACTATGGCTACACCTTC,CASGENYGYTF
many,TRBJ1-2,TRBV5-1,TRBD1,TGCGCCAGCAGCTCCGGACAGGGGAACTATGGCTACACCTTC,CASSSGQGNYGYTF
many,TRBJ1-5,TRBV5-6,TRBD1,TGTGCCAGCAGCCTATCCGACAGGGAACAGCCCCAGCATTTT,CASSLSDREQPQHF
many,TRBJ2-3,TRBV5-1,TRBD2,TGCGCCAGCAGTAAACGGGAGGGAGGGACAGATACGCAGTATTTT,CASSKREGGTDTQYF
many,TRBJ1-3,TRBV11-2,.,TGTGCCAGCAGCTTCACAGGTTCTCAGAACACCATATATTTT,CASSFTGSQNTIYF
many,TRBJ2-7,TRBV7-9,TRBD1,TGTGCCAGCAGCTTACGGGACAGGCCCTACGAGCAGTACTTC,CASSLRDRPYEQYF
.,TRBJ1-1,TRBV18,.,TGTGCCAGCTCATCCAAACCCAACACTGAAGCTTTCTTT,CASSSKPNTEAFF
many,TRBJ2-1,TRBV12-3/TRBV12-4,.,TGTGCCAGTATGCGACACAACAATGAGCAGTTCTTC,CASMRHNNEQFF
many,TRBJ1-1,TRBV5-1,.,TGCGCCAGCAGCTTGGAGGAGGGCACTGAAGCTTTCTTT,CASSLEEGTEAFF
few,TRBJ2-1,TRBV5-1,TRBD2,TGCGCCAGCAGCTTGGGTATTACTAGCGGGACGGATGAGCAGTTCTTC,CASSLGITSGTDEQFF
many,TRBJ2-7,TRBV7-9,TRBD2,TGTGCCAGCACCGGCGGGGGGGGCTCCTACGAGCAGTACTTC,CASTGGGGSYEQYF
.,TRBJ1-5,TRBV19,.,TGTGCCAGTAGTGTCGTTAGCTTCAATCAGCCCCAGCATTTT,CASSVVSFNQPQHF
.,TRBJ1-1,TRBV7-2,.,TGTGCCAGCAGTTTATACCAGATGAACACTGAAGCTTTCTTT,CASSLYQMNTEAFF
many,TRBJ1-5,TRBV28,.,TGTGCCAGCAGTTGGTCTGGGGGCAATCAGCCCCAGCATTTT,CASSWSGGNQPQHF
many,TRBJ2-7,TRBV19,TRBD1,TGTGCCAGTAGTGCTCGGACAGGGGGCTACGAGCAGTACTTC,CASSARTGGYEQYF
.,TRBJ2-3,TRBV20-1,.,TGCAGTGCTAACACTTATAGCGGAGGCAAGGCAGATACGCAGTATTTT,CSANTYSGGKADTQYF